This T cell receptor (beta chain) is drawn from a study of blood T cell repertoires in COVID-19. Clones were sequenced by immunoSEQ multiplex PCR, and TCRdb holds only the in-frame ones, with some missing. The sample contains 450,000 or so clones, 70% to 90% of which appear only once. Germline assignment: CDR1 SEHNR and CDR2 FQNEAQ (reference sequence). CDR3 length: 14 amino acids. J gave up 0 bases and V 5 bases, and 3 bases lay outside the gene matches. This chain connects TRBV7-9 to TRBJ2-7; 8 bases map to TRBD1. The TCR originated in a man aged 18-30 years with COVID-19, enrolled during active disease. The source material was peripheral blood. CDR3 amino acids: CASSPGGVSYEQYF. The CDR3 nucleotides are TGTGCCAGCAGCCCAGGGGGCGTCTCCTACGAGCAGTACTTC. The full variable domain, rest sourced from reference TRBV7-9 and TRBJ2-7, is DTGVSQNPRHKITKRGQNVTFRCDPISEHNRLYWYRQTLGQGPEFLTYFQNEAQLEKSRLLSDRFSAERPKGSFSTLEIQRTEQGDSAMYLCASSPGGVSYEQYFGPGTRLTVT.